This T cell receptor beta chain originates from a study of regulatory T cells in long-lasting Graves disease. Time point specified: newly diagnosed GD, antithyroid drugs for less than 3 months. The TCR library was made from RNA extracted from PBMCs. Into tubes containing EDTA, roughly 10 milliliters of peripheral blood were drawn. V was clipped by 2 bases and J by 7 bases; unmatched bases: 6. This CDR3 region has 15 residues. The V gene's germline CDR1 is KGHSH and CDR2 LQKENI. In this sample, this clonotype turned up a few times. Arm-PCR with iRepertoire HTBI primers amplified the CDR3 regions for these TCR beta libraries. Via MiXCR, TCRdb re-called the multiplex PCR reads, giving one row per CDR3 protein. There are 600,000 to 650,000 distinct CDR3 sequences in the sample; around 15% occur only once, and approximately 18% lies in the top ten. These same data were also listed under a study on T cells in Graves' hyperthyroidism and ophthalmopathy. As that report states: Blood also carried most thyroid clonotypes expanded above 0.001.

The clonotype originates from a woman aged 25 to 45 with Graves disease. This chain links TRBV18 with TRBJ2-1; 9 bases align to TRBD1. Sequencing used peripheral blood mononuclear cells (PBMCs), obtained at new diagnosis, from a patient treated with antithyroid drugs. In nucleotides, the CDR3 is TGTGCCAGCTCACCATTCACAGGGGGCGAGAATGAGCAGTTCTTC. Translating gives CASSPFTGGENEQFF.